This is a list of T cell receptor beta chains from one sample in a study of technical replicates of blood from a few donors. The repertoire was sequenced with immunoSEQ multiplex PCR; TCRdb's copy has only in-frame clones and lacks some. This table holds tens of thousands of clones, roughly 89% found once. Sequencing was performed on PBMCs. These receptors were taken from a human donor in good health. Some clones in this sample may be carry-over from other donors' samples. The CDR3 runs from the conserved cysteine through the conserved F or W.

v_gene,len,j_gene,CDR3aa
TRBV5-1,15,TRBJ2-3,CASSWGQTTTDTQYF
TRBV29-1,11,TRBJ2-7,CSVGEGYEQYF
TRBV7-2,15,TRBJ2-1,CASSPRAGAYNEQFF
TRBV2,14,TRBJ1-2,CASSEARGTYGYTF
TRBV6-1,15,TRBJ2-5,CASSSGGMPQETQYF
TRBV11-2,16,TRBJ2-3,CASSLGLGASTDTQYF
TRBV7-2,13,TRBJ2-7,CASSLGPYDKQYF
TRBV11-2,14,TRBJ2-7,CASSLPGLYYEQYF
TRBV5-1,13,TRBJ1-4,CASSTATNEKLFF
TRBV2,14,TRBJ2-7,CASRSTDLSYEQYF
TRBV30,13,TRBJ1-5,CAWSSGGNQPQHF
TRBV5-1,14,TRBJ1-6,CASSLGGPSEPLHF
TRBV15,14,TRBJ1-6,CATSNSSYNSPLHF
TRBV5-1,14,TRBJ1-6,CASARAGDNSPLHF
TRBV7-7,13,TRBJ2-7,CASSGGLANEQYF
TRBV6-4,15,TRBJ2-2,CASSPLPGNTGELFF
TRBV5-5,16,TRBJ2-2,CASSGTVTVGTGELFF
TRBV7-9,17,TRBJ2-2,CASSSPGDRANTGELFF
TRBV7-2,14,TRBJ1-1,CASSRQQGGAEAFF
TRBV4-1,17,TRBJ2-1,CASSQEWLAGGNNEQFF
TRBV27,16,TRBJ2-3,CASSGGTGESTDTQYF
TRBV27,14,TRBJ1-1,CASSPPGGRTEAFF
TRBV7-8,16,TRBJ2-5,CASSSSTGVNWETQYF
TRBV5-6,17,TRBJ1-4,CASSNRDRGLTNEKLFF
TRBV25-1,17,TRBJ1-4,CASSVAGAKTFNEKLFF
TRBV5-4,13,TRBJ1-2,CASSKTGGYGYTF
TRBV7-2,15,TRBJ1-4,CASSYGADRGEKLFF
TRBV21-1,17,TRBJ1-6,CASSKALFRGLDSPLHF
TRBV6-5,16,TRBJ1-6,CASSYSKGAVNSPLHF
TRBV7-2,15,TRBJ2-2,CASSAGGAWTGELFF
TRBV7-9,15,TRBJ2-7,CASSPTSGRLYEQYF
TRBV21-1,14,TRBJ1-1,CASSKEADNTEAFF
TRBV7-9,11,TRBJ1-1,CASKPWTEAFF
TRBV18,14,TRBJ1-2,CASSPAKQLGGYTF
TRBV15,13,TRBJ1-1,CATSSERNTEAFF
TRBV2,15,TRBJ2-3,CASSVPGVGLGTQYF
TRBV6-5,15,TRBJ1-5,CASSRDGDSNQPQHF
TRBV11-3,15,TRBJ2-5,CASSFNGGTEETQYF
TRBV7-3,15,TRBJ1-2,CASSSNPGQAYGYTF
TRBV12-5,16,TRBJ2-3,CASGLKLAGAPGTQYF
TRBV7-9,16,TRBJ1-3,CASSLASGVIGNTIYF
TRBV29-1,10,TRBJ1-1,CSAGGGAAFF